The rows below give T cell receptor beta chains drawn from one sample of a study of blood T cell repertoires in COVID-19. Sequenced by immunoSEQ multiplex PCR; TCRdb stores in-frame clones only, minus some. The sample shows nearly 45,000 clones, around 85% of them seen only once. What was sequenced was peripheral blood. The receptor source for this set is a woman of 80 years or more with acute or convalescent COVID-19. Both conserved end residues are part of each CDR3. Fields, in order: J gene, V gene, D gene, clone size, CDR3 length, CDR3 protein, CDR3 DNA. The D gene is left open where the match is weak. Not every row has a clone size; where given, it reads once, few, many or a size class.

TRBJ1-3	TRBV6-5	-	-	15	CASSLQGGLGNTIYF	TGTGCCAGCAGTTTACAGGGAGGGCTCGGAAACACCATATATTTT
TRBJ1-2	TRBV6-5	-	once	14	CASRPPGTVYGYTF	TGTGCCAGCAGGCCCCCCGGGACTGTATATGGCTACACCTTC
TRBJ2-7	TRBV9	-	-	15	CASSPADTYSYEQYF	TGTGCCAGCAGCCCTGCCGATACCTACTCCTACGAGCAGTACTTC
TRBJ2-6	TRBV23-1	TRBD2	-	19	CASSHGGGRTTPGANVLTF	TGCGCCAGCAGCCACGGGGGGGGGCGCACTACTCCTGGGGCCAACGTCCTGACTTTC
TRBJ1-4	TRBV5-1	TRBD1	-	15	CASSLAGQHNEKLFF	TGCGCCAGCAGCTTGGCGGGACAGCATAATGAAAAACTGTTTTTT
TRBJ2-7	TRBV28	TRBD1	-	15	CASSGTGQGSYEQYF	TGTGCCAGCAGCGGAACGGGACAGGGATCCTACGAGCAGTACTTC
TRBJ1-4	TRBV6-5	-	-	15	CASRPRGQIGEKLFF	TGTGCCAGCAGGCCCCGGGGACAAATAGGGGAAAAACTGTTTTTT
TRBJ1-2	TRBV3-1/TRBV3-2	TRBD1	-	12	CASREDRGGYTF	TGTGCCAGCAGAGAGGACAGGGGTGGCTACACCTTC
TRBJ2-4	TRBV5-6	TRBD2	once	15	CASSLRGGAKNIQYF	TGTGCCAGCAGCCTGAGGGGAGGGGCCAAAAACATTCAGTACTTC
TRBJ2-7	TRBV5-1	TRBD2	-	15	CASSSTGTSSYEQYF	TGCGCCAGCAGCTCCACCGGGACTAGCTCCTACGAGCAGTACTTC
TRBJ2-1	TRBV29-1	TRBD2	-	17	CSVEYPGLAEIYNEQFF	TGCAGCGTTGAATACCCGGGACTAGCGGAAATCTACAATGAGCAGTTCTTC
TRBJ2-1	TRBV6-4	-	-	14	CASTQAVVRGEQFF	TGTGCCAGCACCCAAGCGGTCGTCCGGGGTGAGCAGTTCTTC
TRBJ2-1	TRBV5-6	-	-	14	CASRLGRAHNEQFF	TGTGCCAGCAGGCTTGGGCGGGCACACAATGAGCAGTTCTTC
TRBJ2-1	TRBV19	-	-	12	CASSLTGNEQFF	TGTGCCAGTAGTTTGACCGGGAATGAGCAGTTCTTC
TRBJ1-1	TRBV5-1	-	-	16	CASSLRGRGENTEAFF	TGCGCCAGCAGCTTGAGGGGCCGTGGTGAGAACACTGAAGCTTTCTTT
TRBJ2-1	TRBV19	-	-	15	CASKMVGLQNNEQFF	TGTGCCAGTAAAATGGTAGGACTACAAAACAATGAGCAGTTCTTC
TRBJ2-2	TRBV29-1	-	-	15	CSAPLEGTNTGELFF	TGCAGCGCCCCGCTCGAGGGAACGAACACCGGGGAGCTGTTTTTT
TRBJ1-1	TRBV5-1	-	-	14	CASSFDRPNTEAFF	TGCGCCAGCAGCTTTGACAGGCCGAACACTGAAGCTTTCTTT
TRBJ2-7	TRBV5-1	TRBD2	once	16	CASSGRTSGTLYEQYF	TGCGCCAGCAGCGGGCGGACTAGCGGGACTCTCTACGAGCAGTACTTC